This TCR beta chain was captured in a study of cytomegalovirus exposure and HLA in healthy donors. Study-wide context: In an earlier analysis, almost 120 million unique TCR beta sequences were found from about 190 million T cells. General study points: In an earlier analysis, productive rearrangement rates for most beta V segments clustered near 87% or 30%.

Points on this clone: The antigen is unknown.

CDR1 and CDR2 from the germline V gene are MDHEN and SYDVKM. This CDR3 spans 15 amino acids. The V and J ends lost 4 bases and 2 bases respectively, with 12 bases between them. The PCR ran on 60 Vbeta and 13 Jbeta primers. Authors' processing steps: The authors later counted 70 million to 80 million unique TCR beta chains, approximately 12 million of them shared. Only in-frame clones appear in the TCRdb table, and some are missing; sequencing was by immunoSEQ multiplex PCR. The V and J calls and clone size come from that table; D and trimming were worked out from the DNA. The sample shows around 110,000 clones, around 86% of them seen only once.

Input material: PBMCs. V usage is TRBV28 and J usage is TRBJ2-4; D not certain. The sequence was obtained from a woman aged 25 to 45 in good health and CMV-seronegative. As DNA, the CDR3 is TGTGCCAGCAGTTCTGCTAGTAGTACCAAAAACATTCAGTACTTC. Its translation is CASSSASSTKNIQYF.